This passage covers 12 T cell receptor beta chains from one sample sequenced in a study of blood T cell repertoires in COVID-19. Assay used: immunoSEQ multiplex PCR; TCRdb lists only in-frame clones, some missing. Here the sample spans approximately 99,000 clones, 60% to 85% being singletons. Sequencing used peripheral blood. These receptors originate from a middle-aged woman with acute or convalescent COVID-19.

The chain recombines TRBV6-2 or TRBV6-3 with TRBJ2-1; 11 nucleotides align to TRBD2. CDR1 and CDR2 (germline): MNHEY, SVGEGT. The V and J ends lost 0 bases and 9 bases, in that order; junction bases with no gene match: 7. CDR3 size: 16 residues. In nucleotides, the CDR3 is TGTGCCAGCAGTTACTCGAGTAGCGGGGGGGCACGTGAGCAGTTCTTC. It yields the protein CASSYSSSGGAREQFF.

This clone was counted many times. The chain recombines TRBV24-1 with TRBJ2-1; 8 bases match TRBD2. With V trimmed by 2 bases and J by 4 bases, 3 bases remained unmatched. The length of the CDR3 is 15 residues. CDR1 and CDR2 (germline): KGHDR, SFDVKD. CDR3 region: CATSDWRGVYNEQFF. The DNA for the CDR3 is TGTGCCACCAGTGATTGGCGGGGGGTTTACAATGAGCAGTTCTTC.

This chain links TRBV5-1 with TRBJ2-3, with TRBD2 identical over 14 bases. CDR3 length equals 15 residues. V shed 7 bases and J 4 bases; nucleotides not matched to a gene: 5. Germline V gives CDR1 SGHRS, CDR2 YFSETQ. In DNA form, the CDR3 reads TGCGCCAGCGGGATGACTAGCGGGGGGGCAGATACGCAGTATTTT. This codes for CASGMTSGGADTQYF. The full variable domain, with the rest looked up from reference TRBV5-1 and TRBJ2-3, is KAGVTQTPRYLIKTRGQQVTLSCSPISGHRSVSWYQQTPGQGLQFLFEYFSETQRNKGNFPGRFSGRQFSNSRSEMNVSTLELGDSALYLCASGMTSGGADTQYFGPGTRLTVL.

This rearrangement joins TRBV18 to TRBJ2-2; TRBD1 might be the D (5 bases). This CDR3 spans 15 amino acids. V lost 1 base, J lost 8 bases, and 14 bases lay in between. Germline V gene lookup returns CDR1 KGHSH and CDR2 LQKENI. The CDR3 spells CASSPRWDQGGELFF. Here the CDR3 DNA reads TGTGCCAGCTCACCACGTTGGGATCAGGGAGGGGAGCTGTTTTTT.

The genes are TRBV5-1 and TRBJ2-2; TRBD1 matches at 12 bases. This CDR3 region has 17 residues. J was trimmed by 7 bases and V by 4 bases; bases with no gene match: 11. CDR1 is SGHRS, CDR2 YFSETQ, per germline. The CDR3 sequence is CASSGTGGNGGNGELFF. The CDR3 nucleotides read TGCGCCAGCAGCGGGACAGGGGGCAACGGTGGAAACGGGGAGCTGTTTTTT.

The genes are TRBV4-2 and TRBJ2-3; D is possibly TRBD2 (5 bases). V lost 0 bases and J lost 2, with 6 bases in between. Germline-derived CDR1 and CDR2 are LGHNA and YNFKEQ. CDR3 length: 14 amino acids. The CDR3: CASSQDGDTDTQYF. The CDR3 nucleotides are TGTGCCAGCAGCCAAGACGGGGACACAGATACGCAGTATTTT.

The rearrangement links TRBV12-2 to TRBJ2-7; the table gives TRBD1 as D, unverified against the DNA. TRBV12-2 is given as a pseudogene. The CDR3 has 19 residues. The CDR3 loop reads CASRLAISYPGQGGYEQYF. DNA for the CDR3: TGTGCAAGTCGCTTAGCGATATCCTACCCGGGACAGGGAGGATACGAGCAGTACTTC.

This CDR3 is CAQGQETQYF. CDR3 sequence (DNA): TGTGCGCAGGGTCAAGAGACCCAGTACTTC. The rearrangement links TRBV7-9 to TRBJ2-5; D might be TRBD1 (5 bases). The CDR3 consists of 10 residues. Germline loops: CDR1 SEHNR, CDR2 FQNEAQ (reference sequence).

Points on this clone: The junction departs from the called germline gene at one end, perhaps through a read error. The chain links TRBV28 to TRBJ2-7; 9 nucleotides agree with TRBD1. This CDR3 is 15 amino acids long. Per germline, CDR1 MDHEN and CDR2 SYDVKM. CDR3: CASSRATGGSRSGNF. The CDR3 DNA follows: TGTGCCAGCAGCCGCGCGACAGGGGGTTCTCGTTCTGGGAACTTC.

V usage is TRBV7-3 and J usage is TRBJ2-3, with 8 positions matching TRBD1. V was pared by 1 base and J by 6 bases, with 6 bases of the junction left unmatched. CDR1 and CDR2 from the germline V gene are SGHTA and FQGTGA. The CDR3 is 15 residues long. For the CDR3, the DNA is TGTGCCAGCAGCTTAATGGCAGGGGGCCCCGATACGCAGTATTTT. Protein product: CASSLMAGGPDTQYF. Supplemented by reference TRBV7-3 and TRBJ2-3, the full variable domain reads GAGVSQTPSNKVTEKGKYVELRCDPISGHTALYWYRQSLGQGPEFLIYFQGTGAADDSGLPNDRFFAVRPEGSVSTLKIQRTERGDSAVYLCASSLMAGGPDTQYFGPGTRLTVL.

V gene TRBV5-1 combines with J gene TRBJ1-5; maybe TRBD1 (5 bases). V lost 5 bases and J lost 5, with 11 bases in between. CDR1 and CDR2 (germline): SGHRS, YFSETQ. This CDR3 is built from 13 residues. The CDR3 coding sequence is TGCGCCAGCAGGTGGGGGGACGATCAGCCCCAGCATTTT. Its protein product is CASRWGDDQPQHF.

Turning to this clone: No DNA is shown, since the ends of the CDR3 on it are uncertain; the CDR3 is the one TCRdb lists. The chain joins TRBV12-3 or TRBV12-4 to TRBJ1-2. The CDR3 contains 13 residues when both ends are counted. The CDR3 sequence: CASSSSTGYGYTF.